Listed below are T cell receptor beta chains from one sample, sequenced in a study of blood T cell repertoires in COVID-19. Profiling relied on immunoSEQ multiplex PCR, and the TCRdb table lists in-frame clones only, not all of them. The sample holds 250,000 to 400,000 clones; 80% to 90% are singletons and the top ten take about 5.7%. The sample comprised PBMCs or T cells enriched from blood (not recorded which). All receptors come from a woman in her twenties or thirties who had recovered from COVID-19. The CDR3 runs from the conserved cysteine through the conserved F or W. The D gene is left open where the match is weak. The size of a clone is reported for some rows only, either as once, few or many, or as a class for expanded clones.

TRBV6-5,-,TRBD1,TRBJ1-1,CASSSLTGGLYTEAFF,TGTGCCAGCAGTTCCCTGACAGGGGGCTTATACACTGAAGCTTTCTTT
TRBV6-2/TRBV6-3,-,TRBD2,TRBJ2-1,CASSYPTSGAEFF,TGTGCCAGCAGTTACCCCACTAGCGGGGCCGAGTTCTTC
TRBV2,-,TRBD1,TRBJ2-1,CASSGTAYSYEQFF,TGTGCCAGCTCCGGGACAGCCTATTCCTATGAGCAGTTCTTC
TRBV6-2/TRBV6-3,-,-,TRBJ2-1,CASSPQGNEQFF,TGTGCCAGCAGCCCACAGGGAAATGAGCAGTTCTTC
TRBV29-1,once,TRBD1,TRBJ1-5,CSVSQGAGSNQPQHF,TGCAGCGTTAGCCAGGGGGCAGGGAGCAATCAGCCCCAGCATTTT
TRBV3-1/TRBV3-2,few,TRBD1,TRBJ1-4,CASSHPGTGKANEKLFF,TGTGCCAGCAGCCACCCCGGGACAGGGAAGGCTAATGAAAAACTGTTTTTT
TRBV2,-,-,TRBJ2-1,CASSVAYSYNEQFF,TGTGCCAGCAGCGTAGCTTACTCCTACAATGAGCAGTTCTTC
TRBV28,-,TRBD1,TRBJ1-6,CASSLLTGWNSPLHF,TGTGCCAGCAGTCTATTGACAGGGTGGAATTCACCCCTCCACTTT
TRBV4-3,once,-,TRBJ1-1,CASSQDYMDLGTEAFF,TGCGCCAGCAGCCAAGATTATATGGACTTGGGGACTGAAGCTTTCTTT
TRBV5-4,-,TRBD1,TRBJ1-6,CASSLVGQGGNSPLHF,TGTGCCAGCAGCTTGGTGGGACAGGGTGGGAATTCACCCCTCCACTTT
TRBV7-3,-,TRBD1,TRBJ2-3,CASSSGTGTDTQYF,TGTGCCAGCAGCTCCGGGACAGGCACAGATACGCAGTATTTT
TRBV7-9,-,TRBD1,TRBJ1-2,CASSVGTGIIYGYTF,TGTGCCAGCAGCGTCGGGACAGGAATTATCTATGGCTACACCTTC
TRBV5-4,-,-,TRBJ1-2,CASSLTGRGYGYTF,TGTGCCAGCAGCTTGACTGGCCGCGGCTATGGCTACACCTTC
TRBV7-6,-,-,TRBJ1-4,CASSLFILGLGREKLFF,TGTGCCAGCAGCTTATTCATCCTGGGACTCGGGAGGGAAAAACTGTTTTTT
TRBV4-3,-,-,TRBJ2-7,CASSQDLFREQYF,TGCGCCAGCAGCCAAGATCTCTTTCGCGAGCAGTACTTC
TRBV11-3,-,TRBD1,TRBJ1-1,CASSLEGAGTEAFF,TGTGCCAGCAGCTTGGAGGGGGCCGGGACTGAAGCTTTCTTT
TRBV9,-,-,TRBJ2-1,CASSVYRASSYNEQFF,TGTGCCAGCAGCGTGTACAGGGCCAGCTCCTACAATGAGCAGTTCTTC
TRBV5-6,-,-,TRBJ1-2,CASSGGGYYGYTF,TGTGCCAGCAGTGGTGGAGGGTACTATGGCTACACCTTC
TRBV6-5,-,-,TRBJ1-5,CASILDLAGNQPQHF,TGTGCCAGCATATTGGACTTGGCTGGCAATCAGCCCCAGCATTTT
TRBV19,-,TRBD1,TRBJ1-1,CASSPLDRLNTEAFF,TGTGCCAGTAGTCCCCTGGACAGGTTGAACACTGAAGCTTTCTTT
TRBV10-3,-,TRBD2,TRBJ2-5,CAIRRGAGPETQYF,TGTGCCATCAGGCGGGGGGCCGGACCGGAGACCCAGTACTTC
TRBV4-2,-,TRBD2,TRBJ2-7,CASSQEGSAGGPSYEQYF,TGTGCCAGCAGCCAAGAGGGTTCGGCGGGGGGGCCCTCCTACGAGCAGTACTTC
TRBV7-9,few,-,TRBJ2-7,CASSSHLPYEQYF,TGTGCCAGCAGCTCTCACTTGCCCTACGAGCAGTACTTC
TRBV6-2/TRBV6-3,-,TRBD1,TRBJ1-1,CASSYPRTRGRRENTEAFF,TGTGCCAGCAGTTACCCCCGGACCAGGGGGCGTCGGGAGAACACTGAAGCTTTCTTT
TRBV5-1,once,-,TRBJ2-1,CASSQGGLRSNEQFF,TGCGCCAGCAGCCAGGGGGGACTTAGGTCCAATGAGCAGTTCTTC
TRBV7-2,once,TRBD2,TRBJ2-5,CASSLTSGPKTQYF,TGTGCCAGCAGCTTAACTAGCGGCCCTAAGACCCAGTACTTC
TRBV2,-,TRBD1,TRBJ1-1,CASSLGTEVEAFF,TGTGCCAGCAGTTTAGGGACAGAGGTTGAAGCTTTCTTT
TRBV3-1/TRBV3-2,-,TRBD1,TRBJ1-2,CASSPRTRQGQSNYGYTF,TGTGCCAGCAGCCCCCGAACCAGACAGGGACAATCGAACTATGGCTACACCTTC
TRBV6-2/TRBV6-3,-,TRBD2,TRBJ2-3,CASSYVLAGGSGTDTQYF,TGTGCCAGCAGTTACGTGCTAGCGGGGGGCTCCGGCACAGATACGCAGTATTTT
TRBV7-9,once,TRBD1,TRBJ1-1,CASSFPLAGQGITFF,TGTGCCAGCAGCTTCCCTTTGGCGGGACAGGGCATAACTTTCTTT
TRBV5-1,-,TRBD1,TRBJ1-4,CASSWGDSSNEKLFF,TGCGCCAGCAGCTGGGGGGACAGCTCTAATGAAAAACTGTTTTTT
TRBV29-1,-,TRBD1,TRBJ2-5,CSARQGGETQYF,TGCAGCGCCCGACAGGGCGGGGAGACCCAGTACTTC
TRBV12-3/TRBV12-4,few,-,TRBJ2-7,CASSPDSYEQYF,TGTGCCAGCAGCCCGGACAGCTACGAGCAGTACTTC
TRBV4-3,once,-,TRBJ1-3,CASSPGTGSGNTIYF,TGCGCCAGCAGCCCTGGCACAGGGTCTGGAAACACCATATATTTT